This T cell receptor (beta chain) was profiled in a study of blood T cells in healthy people across ages. Study-wide results and caveats: No conclusive comparison of naive versus antigen-experienced cells was possible with unsorted PBMCs.

Isolated PBMCs totaled at least 7 million in each sample. This clonotype was detected a few times. Its matching antigen is unknown. Trimming cost V 6 bases and J 3 bases, with 13 bases left between them. The CDR3 is made up of 14 amino acids. Then a second PCR, running roughly 6 to 11 cycles, was carried out with a sample-barcoded 5' primer and a J-beta primer mix. All cDNA molecules were each tagged by a template-switch adaptor with 12 random nucleotides. TCRdb recomputed calls from the 5' RACE reads with MiXCR, one row per CDR3 protein. The table has 850,000 to 1,000,000 distinct CDR3 sequences, about 51% seen once.

The chain uses TRBV12-3 or TRBV12-4 and TRBJ2-3; possible D gene TRBD2, 5 bases. This TCR came from a woman in her sixties in good health. The sequenced sample was blood. As DNA, the CDR3 is TGTGCCAGCAGACGCAGAGGGAGTACAGATACGCAGTATTTT. It is translated as CASRRRGSTDTQYF.